This is a list of T cell receptor beta chains from one sample in a study of T cells in Graves' hyperthyroidism and ophthalmopathy. One entry per CDR3 protein results from TCRdb running MiXCR on the multiplex PCR reads. The sample carries about 520,000 distinct CDR3 sequences, roughly a quarter recorded once. Sequenced input: blood. All receptors derive from a woman under 40 with Graves' ophthalmopathy. Each CDR3 is given with its conserved first and last residue. A D gene is named only where the DNA matches it firmly. Some rows mark clone size as missing; the rest say once, few, many or name a class of expanded clone.

j_call clone_size v_call d_call cdr3_nt cdr3_aa
TRBJ2-5 - TRBV11-2 TRBD1 TGTGCCAGCAGCTCGATTAAAGGGACAGACCAAGAGACCCAGTACTTC CASSSIKGTDQETQYF
TRBJ1-1 - TRBV5-1 - TGCGCCAGCAGCTTGGTAGGGACGGGCGTGAACACTGAAGCTTTCTTT CASSLVGTGVNTEAFF
TRBJ1-5 - TRBV25-1 TRBD1 TGTGCCAGCAGTGACTCGACAGGGGATTATCAGCCCCAGCATTTT CASSDSTGDYQPQHF
TRBJ2-2 few TRBV7-3 TRBD1 TGTGCCAGCACAATGACAGGGGCGGACACCGGGGAGCTGTTTTTT CASTMTGADTGELFF
TRBJ1-1 - TRBV29-1 TRBD1 TGCAGCGCACATCCTACCGGGACAGGGAACACTGAAGCTTTCTTT CSAHPTGTGNTEAFF
TRBJ2-5 many TRBV18 - TGTGCCAGCAGTCCCCTAGGGGGAGAGACCCAGTACTTC CASSPLGGETQYF
TRBJ1-1 many TRBV6-2/TRBV6-3 - TGTGCCAGCAGTCACCAACCGAACACTGAAGCTTTCTTT CASSHQPNTEAFF
TRBJ2-7 - TRBV29-1 TRBD2 TGCAGCGTCGGGACTAGCGTTTACGAGCAGTACTTC CSVGTSVYEQYF
TRBJ1-5 many TRBV7-2 - TGTGCCAGCAGCTTAGCTGGGGGTGGGCCCCAGCATTTT CASSLAGGGPQHF
TRBJ1-6 many TRBV19 - TGTGCCAGTACATGGGGGAGCAATTCACCCCTCCACTTT CASTWGSNSPLHF
TRBJ2-7 many TRBV30 TRBD1 TGTGCCTGGGAGAAACAGGGGAGCGAGCAGTACTTC CAWEKQGSEQYF
TRBJ1-2 many TRBV6-2/TRBV6-3 TRBD1 TGTGCCAGCAGTTACGCGGACAGGGTGGCCGGCTACACCTTC CASSYADRVAGYTF
TRBJ1-2 many TRBV12-3/TRBV12-4 TRBD1 TGTGCCAGCAGTTCACGGACAGGGGAAGGCTACACCTTC CASSSRTGEGYTF
TRBJ1-5 once TRBV19 - TGTGCCAGTAGTATCTCCTGGACAGTTATCAATCAGCCCCAGCATTTT CASSISWTVINQPQHF
TRBJ2-7 few TRBV6-5 TRBD1 TGTGCCAGCAGTTCCGCGGGACAGGGATCGAACTACGAGCAGTACTTC CASSSAGQGSNYEQYF
TRBJ2-7 - TRBV7-3 TRBD2 TGTGCCAGCAGCTTAAGGCCTAGCGGGGTCGACGAGCAGTACTTC CASSLRPSGVDEQYF
TRBJ2-2 - TRBV28 - TGTGCCAGCAGTCCCCCTCACACCGGGGAGCTGTTTTTT CASSPPHTGELFF
TRBJ2-6 - TRBV11-1 TRBD1 TGTGCCAGCAGCCGACGGCCCGGGACAGGGGAGGCAGGGGCCAACGTCCTGACTTTC CASSRRPGTGEAGANVLTF
TRBJ1-5 many TRBV28 - TGTGCCAGCAGTTGGAACCAAGCGGGGCTAGGCAATCAGCCCCAGCATTTT CASSWNQAGLGNQPQHF
TRBJ1-2 many TRBV30 - TGTGCCTGGAGCCAGAACAGGGACTATGGCTACACCTTC CAWSQNRDYGYTF
TRBJ1-1 once TRBV12-3/TRBV12-4 - TGTGCCAGCAGTTTATATGAAGGGGCTGAAGCTTTCTTT CASSLYEGAEAFF